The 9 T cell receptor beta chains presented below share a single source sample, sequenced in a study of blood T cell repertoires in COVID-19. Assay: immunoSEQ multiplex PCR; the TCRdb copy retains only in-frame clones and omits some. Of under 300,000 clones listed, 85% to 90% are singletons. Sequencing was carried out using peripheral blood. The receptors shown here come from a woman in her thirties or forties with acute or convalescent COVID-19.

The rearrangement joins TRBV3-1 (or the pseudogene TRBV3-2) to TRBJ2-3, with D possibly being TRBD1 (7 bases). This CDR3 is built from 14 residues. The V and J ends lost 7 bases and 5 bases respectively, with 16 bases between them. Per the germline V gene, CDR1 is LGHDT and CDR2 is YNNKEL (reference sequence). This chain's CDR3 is CASMEGAYGDTQYF. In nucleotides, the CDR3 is TGTGCCAGCATGGAGGGGGCCTACGGAGATACGCAGTATTTT.

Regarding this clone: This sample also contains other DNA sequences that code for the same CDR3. This CDR3 reads CASSVGQSNQPQHF. The CDR3 DNA is TGTGCCAGTAGTGTCGGACAGTCCAATCAGCCCCAGCATTTT. The chain has TRBV19 and TRBJ1-5; D is possibly TRBD1 (6 bases). There are 14 residues in the CDR3. The V gene lost 5 bases and the J gene lost 3 bases, with 11 bases spanning the gap. CDR1 LNHDA and CDR2 SQIVND come from the germline V gene (reference sequence).

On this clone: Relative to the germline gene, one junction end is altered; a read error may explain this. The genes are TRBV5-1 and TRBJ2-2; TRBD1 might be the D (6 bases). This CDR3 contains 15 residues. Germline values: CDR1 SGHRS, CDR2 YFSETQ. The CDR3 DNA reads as TGCGCCAGCAGCAACCGGGACATGAACACTGGGGAGCTGTTTTTT. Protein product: CASSNRDMNTGELFF.

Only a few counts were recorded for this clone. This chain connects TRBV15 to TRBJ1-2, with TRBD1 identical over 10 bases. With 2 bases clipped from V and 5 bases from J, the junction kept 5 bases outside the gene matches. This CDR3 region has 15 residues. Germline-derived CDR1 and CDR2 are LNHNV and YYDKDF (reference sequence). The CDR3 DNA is TGTGCCACCAGCAGACCGGGACAGGGGAGGTATGGCTACACCTTC. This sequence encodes CATSRPGQGRYGYTF.

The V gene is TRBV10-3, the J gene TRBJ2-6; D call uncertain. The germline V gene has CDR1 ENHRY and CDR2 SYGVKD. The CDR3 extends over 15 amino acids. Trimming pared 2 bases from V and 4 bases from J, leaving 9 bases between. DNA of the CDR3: TGTGCCATCAGTGAGGGGCAACAGGGGGCCAACGTCCTGACTTTC. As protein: CAISEGQQGANVLTF.

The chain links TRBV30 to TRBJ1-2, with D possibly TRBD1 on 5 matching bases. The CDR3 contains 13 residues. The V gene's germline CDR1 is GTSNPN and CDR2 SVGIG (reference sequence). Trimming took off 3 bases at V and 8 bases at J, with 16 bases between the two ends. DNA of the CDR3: TGTGCCTGGAGCGAGACACAGGCTAAGGGCTACACCTTC. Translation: CAWSETQAKGYTF.

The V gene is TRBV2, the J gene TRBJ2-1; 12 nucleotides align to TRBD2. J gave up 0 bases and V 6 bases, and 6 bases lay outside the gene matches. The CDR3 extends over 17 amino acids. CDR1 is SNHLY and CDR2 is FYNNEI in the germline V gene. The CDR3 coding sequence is TGTGCCAGCAGAGAAACTAGCGGGGGGAGCTCCTACAATGAGCAGTTCTTC. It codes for CASRETSGGSSYNEQFF.

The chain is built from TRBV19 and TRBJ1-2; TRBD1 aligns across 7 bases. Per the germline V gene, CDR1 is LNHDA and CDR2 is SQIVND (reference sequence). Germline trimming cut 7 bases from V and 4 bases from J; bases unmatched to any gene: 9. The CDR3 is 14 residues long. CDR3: CASKSGGHLYGYTF. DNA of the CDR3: TGTGCCAGTAAGTCAGGGGGACACCTCTATGGCTACACCTTC.

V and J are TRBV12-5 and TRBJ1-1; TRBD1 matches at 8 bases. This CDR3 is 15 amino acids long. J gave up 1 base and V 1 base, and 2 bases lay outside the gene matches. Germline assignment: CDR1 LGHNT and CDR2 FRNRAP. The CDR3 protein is CASGLAGQANTEAFF. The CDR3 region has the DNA TGTGCTAGTGGTTTGGCGGGACAGGCGAACACTGAAGCTTTCTTT. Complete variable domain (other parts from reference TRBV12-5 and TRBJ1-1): DARVTQTPRHKVTEMGQEVTMRCQPILGHNTVFWYRQTMMQGLELLAYFRNRAPLDDSGMPKDRFSAEMPDATLATLKIQPSEPRDSAVYFCASGLAGQANTEAFFGQGTRLTVV.